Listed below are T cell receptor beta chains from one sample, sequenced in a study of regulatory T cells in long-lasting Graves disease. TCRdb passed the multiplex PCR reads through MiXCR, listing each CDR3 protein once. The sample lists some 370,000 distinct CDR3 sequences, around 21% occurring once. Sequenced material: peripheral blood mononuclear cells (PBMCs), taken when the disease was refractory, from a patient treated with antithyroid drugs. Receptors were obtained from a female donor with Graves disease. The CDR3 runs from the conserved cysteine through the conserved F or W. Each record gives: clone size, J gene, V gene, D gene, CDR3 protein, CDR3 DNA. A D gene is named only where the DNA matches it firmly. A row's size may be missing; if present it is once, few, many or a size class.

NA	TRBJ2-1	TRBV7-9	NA	CASSFPGDSRSYNEQFF	TGTGCCAGCAGCTTCCCGGGAGACAGTCGGTCGTACAATGAGCAGTTCTTC
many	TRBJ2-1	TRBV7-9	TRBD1	CASSTGQGGRDEQFF	TGTGCCAGCAGCACCGGACAGGGTGGACGCGATGAGCAGTTCTTC
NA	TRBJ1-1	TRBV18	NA	CAGSITGVTEAFF	TGTGCCGGCTCAATAACAGGAGTCACTGAAGCTTTCTTT
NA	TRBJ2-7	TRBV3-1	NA	CASSQIDRKAYEQYF	TGTGCCAGCAGCCAAATAGACAGGAAAGCCTACGAGCAGTACTTC
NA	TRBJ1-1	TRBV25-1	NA	CASSVGVGAFF	TGTGCCAGCAGTGTGGGGGTCGGAGCTTTCTTT
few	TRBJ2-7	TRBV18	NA	CASSGMDYEQYF	TGTGCCAGCTCGGGGATGGACTACGAGCAGTACTTC
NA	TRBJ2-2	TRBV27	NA	CASSTGQGTSGELFF	TGTGCCAGCAGTACCGGGCAGGGCACGAGCGGGGAGCTGTTTTTT
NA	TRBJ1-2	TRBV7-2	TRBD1	CASSLARGTGVAYGYTF	TGTGCCAGCAGCTTAGCCAGGGGGACAGGGGTTGCTTATGGCTACACCTTC
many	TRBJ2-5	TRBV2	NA	CASSADSDATQYF	TGTGCCAGCAGTGCGGACTCGGATGCGACCCAGTACTTC
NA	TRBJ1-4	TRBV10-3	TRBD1	CAISDPGQGFEKLFF	TGTGCCATCAGTGATCCGGGACAGGGGTTCGAAAAACTGTTTTTT
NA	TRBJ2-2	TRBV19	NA	CARPPDTAGNTGELFF	TGTGCCAGGCCCCCCGACACGGCAGGGAACACCGGGGAGCTGTTTTTT
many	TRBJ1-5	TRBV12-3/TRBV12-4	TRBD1	CASSLKGAGNQPQHF	TGTGCCAGCAGTTTAAAGGGGGCAGGCAATCAGCCCCAGCATTTT
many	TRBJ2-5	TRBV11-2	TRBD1	CASSLTGQVIGETQYF	TGTGCCAGCAGCTTAACGGGACAGGTGATTGGGGAGACCCAGTACTTC
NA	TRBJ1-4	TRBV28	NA	CASSLGVGLREKLFF	TGTGCCAGCAGTTTGGGGGTGGGGCTGAGGGAAAAACTGTTTTTT
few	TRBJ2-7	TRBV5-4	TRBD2	CASSPVGAGGPVEQYF	TGTGCCAGCAGCCCGGTTGGGGCGGGAGGGCCGGTCGAGCAGTACTTC
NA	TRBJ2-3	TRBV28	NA	CASRSDTDTQYF	TGTGCCAGCAGATCAGATACAGATACGCAGTATTTT
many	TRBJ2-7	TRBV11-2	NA	CASSLVGGDDEQYF	TGTGCCAGCAGCTTAGTTGGGGGTGACGACGAGCAGTACTTC
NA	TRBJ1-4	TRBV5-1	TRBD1	CASSPQGDTTNEKLFF	TGCGCCAGCAGCCCTCAGGGGGATACAACTAATGAAAAACTGTTTTTT
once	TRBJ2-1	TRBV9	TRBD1	CASSGTGARDYNEQFF	TGTGCCAGCAGCGGGACAGGGGCGCGGGACTACAATGAGCAGTTCTTC
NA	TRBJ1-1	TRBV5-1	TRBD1	CASSEQGLANTEAFF	TGCGCCAGCAGCGAACAGGGGTTGGCGAACACTGAAGCTTTCTTT
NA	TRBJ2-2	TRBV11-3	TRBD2	CASSLQTLAGGLTGELFF	TGTGCCAGCAGCTTACAAACCTTAGCGGGAGGTCTAACCGGGGAGCTGTTTTTT
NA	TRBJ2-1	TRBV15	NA	CATSILSEQFF	TGTGCCACCAGCATACTTAGTGAGCAGTTCTTC
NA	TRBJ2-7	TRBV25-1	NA	CASSAVYEQYF	TGTGCCAGCAGTGCAGTTTACGAGCAGTACTTC
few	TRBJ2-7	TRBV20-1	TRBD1	CSARDRDREYF	TGCAGTGCTAGAGATAGAGACAGGGAGTACTTC
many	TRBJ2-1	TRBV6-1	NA	CASSLASNEQFF	TGTGCCAGCAGTCTAGCCAGCAATGAGCAGTTCTTC
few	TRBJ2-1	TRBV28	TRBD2	CASGNGLAGIYNEQFF	TGTGCCAGCGGGAATGGACTAGCGGGGATCTACAATGAGCAGTTCTTC
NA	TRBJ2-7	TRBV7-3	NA	CASSLSAGYEQYF	TGTGCCAGCAGCCTTTCGGCGGGCTACGAGCAGTACTTC